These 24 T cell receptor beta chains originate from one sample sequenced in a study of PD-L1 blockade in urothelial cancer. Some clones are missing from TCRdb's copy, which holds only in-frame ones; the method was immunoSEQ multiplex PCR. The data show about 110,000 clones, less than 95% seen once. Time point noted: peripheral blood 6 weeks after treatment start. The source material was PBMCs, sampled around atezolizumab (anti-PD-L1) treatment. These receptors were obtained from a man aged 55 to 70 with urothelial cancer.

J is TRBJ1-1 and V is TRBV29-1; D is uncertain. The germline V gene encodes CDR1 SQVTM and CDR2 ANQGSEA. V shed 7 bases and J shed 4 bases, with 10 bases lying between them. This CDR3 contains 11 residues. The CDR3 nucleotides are TGCAGCGCAACATGGAGCACTGAAGCTTTCTTT. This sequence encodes CSATWSTEAFF.

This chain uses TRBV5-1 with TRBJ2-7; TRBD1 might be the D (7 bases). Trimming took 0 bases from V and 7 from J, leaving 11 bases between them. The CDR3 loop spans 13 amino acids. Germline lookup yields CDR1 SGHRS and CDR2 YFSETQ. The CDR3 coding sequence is TGCGCCAGCAGCTTGGGCAGGGGGGATGAGCAGTACTTC. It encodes CASSLGRGDEQYF.

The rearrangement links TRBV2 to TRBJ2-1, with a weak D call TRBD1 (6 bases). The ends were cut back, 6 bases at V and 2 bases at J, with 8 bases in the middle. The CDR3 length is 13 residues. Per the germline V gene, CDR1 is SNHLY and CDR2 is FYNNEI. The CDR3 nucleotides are TGTGCCAGCAGGGGACAACCCTACAATGAGCAGTTCTTC. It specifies CASRGQPYNEQFF. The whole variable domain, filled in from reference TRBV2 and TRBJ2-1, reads EPEVTQTPSHQVTQMGQEVILRCVPISNHLYFYWYRQILGQKVEFLVSFYNNEISEKSEIFDDQFSVERPDGSNFTLKIRSTKLEDSAMYFCASRGQPYNEQFFGPGTRLTVL.

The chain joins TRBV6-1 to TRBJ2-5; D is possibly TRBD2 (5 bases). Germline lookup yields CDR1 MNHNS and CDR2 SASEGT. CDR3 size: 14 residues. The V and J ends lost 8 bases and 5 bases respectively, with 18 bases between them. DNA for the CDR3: TGTGCCAGCGGGAGAGGAAGCCCTGGGGAGACCCAGTACTTC. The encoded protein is CASGRGSPGETQYF.

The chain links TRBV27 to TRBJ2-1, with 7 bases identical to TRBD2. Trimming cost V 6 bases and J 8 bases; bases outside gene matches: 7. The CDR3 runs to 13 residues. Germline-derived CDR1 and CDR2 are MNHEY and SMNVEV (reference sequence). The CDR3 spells CASRPSGVHEQFF. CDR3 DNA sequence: TGTGCCAGCAGGCCCAGCGGGGTTCATGAGCAGTTCTTC.

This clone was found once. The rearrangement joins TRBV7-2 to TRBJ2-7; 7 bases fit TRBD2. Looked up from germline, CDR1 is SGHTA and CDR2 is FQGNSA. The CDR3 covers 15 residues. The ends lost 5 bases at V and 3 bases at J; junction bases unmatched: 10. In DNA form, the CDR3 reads TGTGCCAGCAGCCTGTTAGCGGGCTCCAACTACGAGCAGTACTTC. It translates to CASSLLAGSNYEQYF.

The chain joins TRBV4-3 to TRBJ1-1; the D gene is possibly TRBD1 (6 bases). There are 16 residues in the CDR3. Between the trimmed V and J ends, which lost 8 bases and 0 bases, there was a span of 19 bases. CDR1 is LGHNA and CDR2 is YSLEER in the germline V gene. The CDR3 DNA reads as TGCGCCAGCCGGGACACCCCGAATGGAATGAACACTGAAGCTTTCTTT. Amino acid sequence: CASRDTPNGMNTEAFF.

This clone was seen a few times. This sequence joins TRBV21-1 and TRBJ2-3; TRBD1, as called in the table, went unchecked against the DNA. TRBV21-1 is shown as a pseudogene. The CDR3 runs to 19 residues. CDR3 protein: CASSKECLGTGDHKGTQYF. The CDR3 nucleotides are TGTGCCAGCAGCAAAGAGTGTCTGGGGACAGGTGACCACAAGGGAACGCAGTATTTT.

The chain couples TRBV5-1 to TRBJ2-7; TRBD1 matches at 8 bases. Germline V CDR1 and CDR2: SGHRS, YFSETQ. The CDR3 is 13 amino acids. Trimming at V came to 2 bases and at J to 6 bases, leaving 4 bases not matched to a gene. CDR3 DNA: TGCGCCAGCAGCTTCGGACAGGGCCGCGAGCAGTACTTC. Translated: CASSFGQGREQYF. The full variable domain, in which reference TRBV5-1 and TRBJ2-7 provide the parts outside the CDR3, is KAGVTQTPRYLIKTRGQQVTLSCSPISGHRSVSWYQQTPGQGLQFLFEYFSETQRNKGNFPGRFSGRQFSNSRSEMNVSTLELGDSALYLCASSFGQGREQYFGPGTRLTVT.

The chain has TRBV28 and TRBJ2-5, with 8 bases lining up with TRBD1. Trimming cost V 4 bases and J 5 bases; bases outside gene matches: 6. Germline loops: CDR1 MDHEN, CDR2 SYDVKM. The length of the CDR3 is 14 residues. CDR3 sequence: CASSYRGVGETQYF. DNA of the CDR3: TGTGCCAGCAGTTACAGGGGGGTGGGGGAGACCCAGTACTTC.

CDR3 region: CASSPSSGRGQETQYF. For the CDR3, the DNA is TGTGCCAGCAGCCCCTCTAGCGGGAGGGGGCAAGAGACCCAGTACTTC. The chain joins TRBV7-2 to TRBJ2-5; 12 bases agree with TRBD2. In germline, CDR1 is SGHTA, CDR2 FQGNSA. Trimming cost V 5 bases and J 2 bases; bases outside gene matches: 6. The CDR3 sequence is 16 residues long.

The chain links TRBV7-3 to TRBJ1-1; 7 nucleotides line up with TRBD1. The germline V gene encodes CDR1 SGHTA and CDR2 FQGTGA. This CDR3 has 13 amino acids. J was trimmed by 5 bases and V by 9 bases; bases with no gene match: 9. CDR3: CASKGQLGTEAFF. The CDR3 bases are TGTGCCAGTAAGGGACAGTTGGGAACTGAAGCTTTCTTT.

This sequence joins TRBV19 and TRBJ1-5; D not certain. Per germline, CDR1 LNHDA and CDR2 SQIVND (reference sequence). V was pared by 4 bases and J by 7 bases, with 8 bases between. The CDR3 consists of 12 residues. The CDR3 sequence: CASSTPEQPQHF. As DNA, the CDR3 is TGTGCCAGTAGTACCCCGGAGCAGCCCCAGCATTTT.

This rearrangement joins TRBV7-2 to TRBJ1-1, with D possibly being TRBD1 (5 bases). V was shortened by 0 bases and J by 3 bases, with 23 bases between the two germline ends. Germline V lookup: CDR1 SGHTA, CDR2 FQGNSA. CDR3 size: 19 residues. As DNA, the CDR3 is TGTGCCAGCAGCTTAGCGCGTCGGGGGGAAGGTAGGAGTTACACTGAAGCTTTCTTT. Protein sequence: CASSLARRGEGRSYTEAFF.

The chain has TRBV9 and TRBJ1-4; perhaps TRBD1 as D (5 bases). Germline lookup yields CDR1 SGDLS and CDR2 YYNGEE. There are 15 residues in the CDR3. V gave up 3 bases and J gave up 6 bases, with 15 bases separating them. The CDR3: CASSASTGEDEKLFF. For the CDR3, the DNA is TGTGCCAGCAGCGCGTCTACGGGGGAAGATGAAAAACTGTTTTTT.

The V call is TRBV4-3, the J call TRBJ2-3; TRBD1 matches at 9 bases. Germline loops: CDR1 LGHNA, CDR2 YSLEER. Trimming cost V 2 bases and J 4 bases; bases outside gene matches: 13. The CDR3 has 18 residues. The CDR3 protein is CASSQSPSNRGQADTQYF. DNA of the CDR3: TGCGCCAGCAGCCAAAGCCCCTCTAACAGGGGGCAAGCAGATACGCAGTATTTT.

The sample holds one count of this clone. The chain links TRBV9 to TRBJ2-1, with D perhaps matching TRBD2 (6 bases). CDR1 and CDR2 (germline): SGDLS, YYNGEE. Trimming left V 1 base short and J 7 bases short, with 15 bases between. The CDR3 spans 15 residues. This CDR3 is CASSVTGESVNEQFF. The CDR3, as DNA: TGTGCCAGCAGCGTAACGGGAGAGAGTGTGAATGAGCAGTTCTTC.

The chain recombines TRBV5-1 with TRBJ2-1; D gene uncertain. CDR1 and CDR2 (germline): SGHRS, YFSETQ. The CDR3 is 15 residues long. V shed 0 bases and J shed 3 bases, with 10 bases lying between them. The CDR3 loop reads CASSLGLDHYNEQFF. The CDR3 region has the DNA TGCGCCAGCAGCTTGGGTTTAGATCACTACAATGAGCAGTTCTTC.

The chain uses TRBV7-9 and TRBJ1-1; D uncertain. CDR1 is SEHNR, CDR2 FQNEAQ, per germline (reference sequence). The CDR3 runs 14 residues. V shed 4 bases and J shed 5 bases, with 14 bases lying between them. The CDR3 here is CASSSLIARTEAFF. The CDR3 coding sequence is TGTGCCAGCAGCTCCCTAATAGCTAGGACTGAAGCTTTCTTT. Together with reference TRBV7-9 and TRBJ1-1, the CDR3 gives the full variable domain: DTGVSQNPRHKITKRGQNVTFRCDPISEHNRLYWYRQTLGQGPEFLTYFQNEAQLEKSRLLSDRFSAERPKGSFSTLEIQRTEQGDSAMYLCASSSLIARTEAFFGQGTRLTVV.

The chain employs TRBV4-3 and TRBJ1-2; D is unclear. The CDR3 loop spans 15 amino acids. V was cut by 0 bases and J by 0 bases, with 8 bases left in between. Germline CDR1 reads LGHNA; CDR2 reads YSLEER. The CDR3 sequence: CASSQEYGANYGYTF. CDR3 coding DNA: TGCGCCAGCAGCCAAGAATATGGAGCTAACTATGGCTACACCTTC.

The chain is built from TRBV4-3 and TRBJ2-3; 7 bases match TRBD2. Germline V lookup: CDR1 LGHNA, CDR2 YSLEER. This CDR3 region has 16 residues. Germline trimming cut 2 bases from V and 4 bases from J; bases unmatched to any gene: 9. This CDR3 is CASSQLAAAIPDTQYF. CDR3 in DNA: TGCGCCAGCAGCCAACTAGCGGCTGCGATCCCAGATACGCAGTATTTT.

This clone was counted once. CDR3 in amino acids: CASSQDRDKTNTQYF. The CDR3 DNA sequence: TGCGCCAGCAGCCAAGATCGCGACAAGACCAATACGCAGTATTTT. The J gene is TRBJ2-3, the V gene TRBV4-1, with D unclear. The length of the CDR3 is 15 residues. CDR1 and CDR2 from the germline V gene are MGHRA and YSYEKL. Trimming removed 0 bases from V and 7 bases from J, with 14 bases in between.

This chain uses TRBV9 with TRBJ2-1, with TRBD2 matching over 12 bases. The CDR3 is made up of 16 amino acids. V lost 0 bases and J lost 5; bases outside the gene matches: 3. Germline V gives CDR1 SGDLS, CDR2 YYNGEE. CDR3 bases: TGTGCCAGCAGCGTAGCCGGACTAGCGGGGCACAATGAGCAGTTCTTC. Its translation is CASSVAGLAGHNEQFF.

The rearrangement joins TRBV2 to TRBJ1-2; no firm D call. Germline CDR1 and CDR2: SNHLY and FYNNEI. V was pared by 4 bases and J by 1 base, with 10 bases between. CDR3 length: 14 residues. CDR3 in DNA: TGTGCCAGCAGTGCCTTACAGTTTAACTATGGCTACACCTTC. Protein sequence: CASSALQFNYGYTF.